The following is a T cell receptor (beta chain) sequence with its context. This entry comes from a study of CD8 T cells in Susac syndrome. Germline assignment: CDR1 SQVTM and CDR2 ANQGSEA. The CDR3 covers 14 residues. The ends were cut back, 5 bases at V and 8 bases at J, with 19 bases in the middle. Random hexamers primed reverse transcription of 0.5 to 1 ug RNA. Amplification of TCR beta CDR3 by immunoSEQ multiplex PCR spanned 54 Vbeta and 13 Jbeta. TCRdb redid the calling of the immunoSEQ multiplex PCR reads with MiXCR, one entry per CDR3 protein. This table has about 110,000 distinct CDR3 sequences, 90% to 98% appearing once.

This TCR came from a human donor in good health. The sequenced material came from CD4+ T cells from PBMCs. The rearrangement uses TRBV29-1 and TRBJ2-1; D might be TRBD2 (5 bases). The CDR3 DNA reads TGCAGCGTTCTAAAGAACCTAGCCCGCGATGAGCAGTTCTTC. This sequence encodes CSVLKNLARDEQFF.